The 29 T cell receptor beta chains below come from one sample, sequenced in a study of T cell clonotyping in hematopoietic cell transplantation. Only in-frame clones appear in the TCRdb table, and some are missing; sequencing was by immunoSEQ multiplex PCR. This table has 35,000 to 45,000 clones, about 95% appearing once. Documented time point: recipient sample about 28 days before transplant, after cytoreduction. The sequences come from peripheral blood mononuclear cells, collected before stem cell transplant. Receptors were obtained from a man aged 35-49 years with chronic myeloid leukemia. Some clones in this sample may be carry-over from other donors' samples.

The chain couples TRBV28 to TRBJ1-2; 8 positions match TRBD1. Germline V gene data show CDR1 as MDHEN and CDR2 as SYDVKM. The trim removed 5 bases at V and 8 bases at J, leaving 10 bases unmatched. This CDR3 has 14 amino acids. This chain's CDR3 is CASSPRGQGGGYTF. CDR3 nucleotides: TGTGCCAGCAGTCCCCGCGGACAGGGTGGAGGCTACACCTTC.

The V call is TRBV20-1, the J call TRBJ2-7, with TRBD1 as a possible D gene (5 bases). This CDR3 is built from 11 residues. V lost 6 bases, J lost 3 bases, and 9 bases lay in between. The germline V gene has CDR1 DFQATT and CDR2 SNEGSKA (reference sequence). The CDR3 coding sequence is TGCAGTGCCCGTGACAGCTACGAGCAGTACTTC. Its protein product is CSARDSYEQYF.

This chain uses TRBV11-3 with TRBJ1-6, with unresolved D. This CDR3 spans 14 amino acids. Trimming removed 8 bases at V and 5 bases at J, with 13 bases between. Per germline, CDR1 SGHNT and CDR2 YENEEA. The CDR3 region has the DNA TGTGCCAGCCGGATGGAGGTGAATAATTCACCCCTCCACTTT. It specifies CASRMEVNNSPLHF.

This clone was seen once. This chain links TRBV4-1 with TRBJ1-6; D gene uncertain. The CDR3 runs 12 residues. Looked up from germline, CDR1 is MGHRA and CDR2 is YSYEKL. V lost 3 bases to trimming and J lost 10 bases, with 7 bases between them. The CDR3 DNA is TGCGCCAGCAGCCACGGCTCCTCACCCCTCCACTTT. Residues: CASSHGSSPLHF.

This clone was counted once. CDR3 region: CSVEEWSGTDTQYF. CDR3 coding DNA: TGCAGCGTTGAAGAGTGGAGTGGGACAGATACGCAGTATTTT. The rearrangement uses TRBV29-1 and TRBJ2-3; D call uncertain. Germline lookup yields CDR1 SQVTM and CDR2 ANQGSEA. This CDR3 is 14 amino acids long. The V end lost 0 bases, the J end lost 3 bases, and 10 bases lay between the germline ends.

V gene TRBV11-3 combines with J gene TRBJ1-3; 7 bases line up with TRBD1. V lost 5 bases to trimming and J lost 0 bases; unmatched junction nucleotides: 7. The length of the CDR3 is 16 residues. Germline V gene sequence: CDR1 SGHNT, CDR2 YENEEA. The CDR3 is CASSDLTGVSGNTIYF. The CDR3 DNA follows: TGTGCCAGCAGCGATCTCACAGGGGTCTCTGGAAACACCATATATTTT.

The V gene is TRBV5-1, the J gene TRBJ1-5; possible D gene TRBD1, 6 bases. V shed 4 bases and J shed 0 bases, with 11 bases lying between them. CDR1 and CDR2 from the germline V gene are SGHRS and YFSETQ. The CDR3 runs 15 residues. CDR3 sequence: CASSPQTGSNQPQHF. Here the CDR3 DNA reads TGCGCCAGCAGCCCACAGACAGGTAGCAATCAGCCCCAGCATTTT.

The rearrangement links TRBV4-2 to TRBJ2-5, with D tentatively TRBD2 (6 bases). Trimming removed 1 base from V and 5 bases from J, with 14 bases in between. Germline V gene data show CDR1 as LGHNA and CDR2 as YNFKEQ. This CDR3 comprises 15 residues. DNA for the CDR3: TGTGCCAGCAGCCAAGTAGCGGCGGGCCCCGAGACCCAGTACTTC. Protein: CASSQVAAGPETQYF.

The genes are TRBV28 and TRBJ1-4, with a weak D call TRBD1 (5 bases). Trimming took 5 bases from V and 1 from J, leaving 8 bases between them. CDR1 and CDR2 from the germline V gene are MDHEN and SYDVKM. The CDR3 consists of 14 residues. This chain's CDR3 is CASSPRVTNEKLFF. In nucleotides, the CDR3 is TGTGCCAGCAGTCCCAGGGTAACTAATGAAAAACTGTTTTTT.

This chain uses TRBV27 with TRBJ1-2; D is undetermined. CDR3 length: 14 residues. Per the germline V gene, CDR1 is MNHEY and CDR2 is SMNVEV (reference sequence). V lost 3 bases and J lost 2, with 10 bases in between. The CDR3 DNA reads TGTGCCAGCAGTTTGACTCAGGAGAACTATGGCTACACCTTC. Translation: CASSLTQENYGYTF.

This chain connects TRBV28 to TRBJ1-2; D not certain. V lost 1 base and J 5 bases, leaving 8 bases between the germline ends. This CDR3 spans 13 amino acids. The germline gives CDR1 MDHEN, CDR2 SYDVKM. Written as DNA, the CDR3 is TGTGCCAGCAGTTTATCACTGAGATATGGCTACACCTTC. Protein: CASSLSLRYGYTF.

This sequence joins TRBV4-3 and TRBJ2-3; 8 nucleotides line up with TRBD2. CDR3 size: 17 residues. The junction had 7 bases not matched to a gene; V was cut back by 0 bases and J by 2 bases. Germline V gene sequence: CDR1 LGHNA, CDR2 YSLEER. This chain's CDR3 is CASSQDIAGTNTDTQYF. The CDR3, as DNA: TGCGCCAGCAGCCAAGATATAGCGGGGACAAACACAGATACGCAGTATTTT.

This clone was counted once. The CDR3 loop reads CASSLGGPYYGYTF. The CDR3 DNA reads TGTGCCAGCAGCTTGGGGGGGCCCTACTATGGCTACACCTTC. The V call is TRBV5-8, the J call TRBJ1-2; D may be TRBD1 (6 bases). V lost 0 bases and J lost 3, with 9 bases in between. The CDR3 consists of 14 residues. The germline gives CDR1 SGHTS, CDR2 YDEGEE.

The chain combines TRBV2 with TRBJ2-3; maybe TRBD1 (6 bases). CDR3 length: 15 amino acids. From germline, CDR1 is SNHLY and CDR2 FYNNEI. The V end was cut by 8 bases, the J end by 2 bases, with 17 bases between. The CDR3 reads CASVDQGDNTDTQYF. The DNA for the CDR3 is TGTGCCAGCGTAGACCAAGGGGACAACACAGATACGCAGTATTTT.

The gene calls are TRBV9 and TRBJ2-3; D is uncertain. Trimming removed 2 bases from V and 3 bases from J, with 7 bases in between. This CDR3 comprises 13 residues. Germline CDR1 is SGDLS and CDR2 is YYNGEE. The CDR3 nucleotides read TGTGCCAGCAGCGTTCGTGGAACAGATACGCAGTATTTT. It yields the protein CASSVRGTDTQYF.

This chain joins TRBV30 and TRBJ1-6; no firm D call. Trimming cost V 0 bases and J 11 bases, with 17 bases left between them. The germline CDR1 and CDR2 sequences are GTSNPN and SVGIG (reference sequence). This CDR3 comprises 15 residues. This CDR3 reads CAWSVRGSPRPPLHF. In nucleotides, the CDR3 is TGTGCCTGGAGTGTACGCGGGAGCCCGAGGCCACCCCTCCACTTT.

The chain joins TRBV20-1 to TRBJ1-3; the D is unclear. V shed 5 bases and J shed 12 bases, with 14 bases lying between them. Germline V gene lookup returns CDR1 DFQATT and CDR2 SNEGSKA (reference sequence). The CDR3 length is 11 residues. As DNA, the CDR3 is TGCAGTGCTGCCCGCTCCCGGAGCATATATTTT. As protein: CSAARSRSIYF.

This chain joins TRBV20-1 and TRBJ1-1; D unclear. Germline assignment: CDR1 DFQATT and CDR2 SNEGSKA (reference sequence). The V and J ends lost 4 bases and 8 bases respectively, with 11 bases between them. The CDR3 runs 11 residues. CDR3: CSATRTWEAFF. The CDR3 nucleotides read TGCAGTGCTACCCGGACTTGGGAAGCTTTCTTT.

The rearrangement uses TRBV2 and TRBJ1-1; D not certain. This CDR3 is 14 amino acids long. CDR1 is SNHLY, CDR2 FYNNEI, per germline. Trimming pared 4 bases from V and 3 bases from J, leaving 12 bases between. In nucleotides, the CDR3 is TGTGCCAGCAGTGTTGGGGAAGGGTACACTGAAGCTTTCTTT. The encoded protein is CASSVGEGYTEAFF.

The chain employs TRBV6-1 and TRBJ2-3; the match to TRBD2 covers 9 bases. This CDR3 has 14 amino acids. Trimming at V came to 8 bases and at J to 5 bases, leaving 8 bases not matched to a gene. The germline gives CDR1 MNHNS, CDR2 SASEGT. The CDR3 DNA is TGTGCCAGCTATGGCGGGGGGGCGGGAGATACGCAGTATTTT. Translated: CASYGGGAGDTQYF.

This chain joins TRBV6-1 and TRBJ1-1; TRBD1 might be the D (5 bases). This CDR3 is 13 amino acids long. The germline V and J ends were trimmed by 8 bases and 4 bases, with 14 bases remaining between them. Germline assignment: CDR1 MNHNS and CDR2 SASEGT. The CDR3 here is CASDAGQGTEAFF. Here the CDR3 DNA reads TGTGCCAGCGACGCGGGGCAGGGCACTGAAGCTTTCTTT.

This clone was seen just once. The rearrangement links TRBV2 to TRBJ2-7; 8 bases are a match to TRBD1. J gave up 5 bases and V 2 bases, and 2 bases lay outside the gene matches. The CDR3 spans 13 residues. Germline values: CDR1 SNHLY, CDR2 FYNNEI. The CDR3, as DNA: TGTGCCAGCAGTGAACAGGGGGCCGACGAGCAGTACTTC. Amino acids: CASSEQGADEQYF.

This chain uses TRBV9 with TRBJ1-2, with a tentative D call TRBD1 (6 bases). CDR3 size: 15 residues. Germline assignment: CDR1 SGDLS and CDR2 YYNGEE. The V end was cut by 3 bases, the J end by 8 bases, with 20 bases between. CDR3 region: CASSGPLIRGRGYTF. As DNA, the CDR3 is TGTGCCAGCAGCGGACCCCTAATCAGGGGACGGGGCTACACCTTC.

This clone was counted a few times. The rearrangement links TRBV10-2 to TRBJ2-5; 8 bases match TRBD2. Germline CDR1 is WSHSY and CDR2 is SAAADI. V was pared by 4 bases and J by 5 bases, with 6 bases of the junction left unmatched. There are 14 residues in the CDR3. The CDR3, as DNA: TGCGCCAGCAGTGTCGGGGGGGCCCTTGAGACCCAGTACTTC. This sequence encodes CASSVGGALETQYF.

The gene calls are TRBV5-4 and TRBJ2-3; maybe TRBD2 (7 bases). V gave up 4 bases and J gave up 3 bases, with 12 bases separating them. Germline V gene sequence: CDR1 SGHNT, CDR2 YYREEE (reference sequence). The CDR3 is made up of 14 amino acids. Written as DNA, the CDR3 is TGTGCCAGCAGCCGAGGGAGGGGGACAGATACGCAGTATTTT. Translation gives CASSRGRGTDTQYF.

The V call is TRBV7-2, the J call TRBJ2-5; possible D gene TRBD1, 5 bases. V was cut by 3 bases and J by 3 bases, with 8 bases left in between. Germline CDR1 and CDR2: SGHTA and FQGNSA. CDR3 length: 13 residues. CDR3 DNA sequence: TGTGCCAGCAGCTTGGGGCCTGAAGAGACCCAGTACTTC. Residues: CASSLGPEETQYF.

V is TRBV19 and J is TRBJ1-5; tentative D call: TRBD1 (6 bases). Deletions cut 6 bases from V and 7 bases from J, with 13 bases between. Germline values: CDR1 LNHDA, CDR2 SQIVND (reference sequence). The CDR3 runs 13 residues. The CDR3 reads CASRLGGYQPQHF. The CDR3 region has the DNA TGTGCCAGTAGATTAGGGGGATACCAGCCCCAGCATTTT. The complete variable domain, with remaining parts taken from reference TRBV19 and TRBJ1-5, reads DGGITQSPKYLFRKEGQNVTLSCEQNLNHDAMYWYRQDPGQGLRLIYYSQIVNDFQKGDIAEGYSVSREKKESFPLTVTSAQKNPTAFYLCASRLGGYQPQHFGDGTRLSIL.

The chain has TRBV2 and TRBJ1-2; D uncertain. This CDR3 is built from 12 residues. Germline V gene sequence: CDR1 SNHLY, CDR2 FYNNEI. V lost 4 bases and J lost 4, with 7 bases in between. The CDR3 nucleotides are TGTGCCAGCAGTGTAAAACCCTATGGCTACACCTTC. Translated: CASSVKPYGYTF.

The V and J genes are TRBV15 and TRBJ2-7, with TRBD1 matching over 7 bases. Germline-derived CDR1 and CDR2 are LNHNV and YYDKDF (reference sequence). CDR3 length: 16 residues. The V and J ends lost 1 base and 0 bases, in that order; junction bases with no gene match: 6. The CDR3 sequence: CATSRGGRDSSYEQYF. The CDR3 nucleotides read TGTGCCACCAGCAGAGGAGGTAGGGACAGCTCCTACGAGCAGTACTTC.